This TCR beta chain was captured in a study of cytomegalovirus exposure and HLA in healthy donors. Study background: Clustering assigned 70% to 90% of the 350 to 450 genotyped donors to the Caucasian-associated ancestry cluster. Study-level points and caveats: No immune exposure information besides CMV serostatus was available. In a later analysis, productive TCRs from donors in an Asian-associated ancestry cluster reportedly carried fewer N-insertions than the cohort mean.

Regarding this clone: Its antigen is currently unknown.

The PCR had 60 Vbeta and 13 Jbeta primers. The data were produced by immunoSEQ multiplex PCR, yet TCRdb's version contains in-frame clones alone and is incomplete. In the table there are about 130,000 clones, approximately 70% of which are singletons. V lost 0 bases to trimming and J lost 4 bases, with 7 bases between them. The CDR3 runs 14 residues. Germline V gives CDR1 ENHRY, CDR2 SYGVKD. The chain recombines TRBV10-3 with TRBJ2-1; D is unclear. Sequencing input: PBMCs. The TCR comes from a man in his fifties or sixties in good health and CMV-seropositive. The DNA for the CDR3 is TGTGCCATCAGTGAGTCGAAAACTTACAATGAGCAGTTCTTC. Protein: CAISESKTYNEQFF.